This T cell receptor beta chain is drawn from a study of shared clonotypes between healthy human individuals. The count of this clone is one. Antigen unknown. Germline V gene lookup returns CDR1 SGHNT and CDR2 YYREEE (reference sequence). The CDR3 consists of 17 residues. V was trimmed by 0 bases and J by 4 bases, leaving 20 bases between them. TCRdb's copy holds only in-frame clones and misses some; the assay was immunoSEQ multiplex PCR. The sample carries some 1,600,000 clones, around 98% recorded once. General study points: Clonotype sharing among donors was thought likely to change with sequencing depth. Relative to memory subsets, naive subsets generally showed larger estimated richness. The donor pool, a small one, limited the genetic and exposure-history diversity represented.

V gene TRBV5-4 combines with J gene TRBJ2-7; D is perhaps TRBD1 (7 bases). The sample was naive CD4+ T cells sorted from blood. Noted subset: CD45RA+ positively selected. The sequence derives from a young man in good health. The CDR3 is CASSLAGQVRGGYEQYF. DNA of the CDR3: TGTGCCAGCAGCTTGGCCGGACAGGTGCGAGGAGGGTACGAGCAGTACTTC.